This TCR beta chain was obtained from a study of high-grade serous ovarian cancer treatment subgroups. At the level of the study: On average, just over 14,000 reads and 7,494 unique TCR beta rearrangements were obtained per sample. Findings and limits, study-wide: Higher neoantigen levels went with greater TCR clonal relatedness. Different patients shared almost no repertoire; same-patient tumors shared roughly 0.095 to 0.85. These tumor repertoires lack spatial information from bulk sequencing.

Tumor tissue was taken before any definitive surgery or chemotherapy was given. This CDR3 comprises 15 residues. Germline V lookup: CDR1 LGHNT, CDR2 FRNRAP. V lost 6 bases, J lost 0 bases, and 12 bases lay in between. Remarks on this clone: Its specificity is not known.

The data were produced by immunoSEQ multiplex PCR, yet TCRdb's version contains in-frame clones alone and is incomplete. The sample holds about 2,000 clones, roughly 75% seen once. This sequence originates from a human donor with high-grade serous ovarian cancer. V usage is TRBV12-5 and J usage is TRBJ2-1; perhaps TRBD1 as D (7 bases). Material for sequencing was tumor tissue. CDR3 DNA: TGTGCTAGTGGGGAGGGACAGAGCTCCTACAATGAGCAGTTCTTC. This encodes CASGEGQSSYNEQFF.